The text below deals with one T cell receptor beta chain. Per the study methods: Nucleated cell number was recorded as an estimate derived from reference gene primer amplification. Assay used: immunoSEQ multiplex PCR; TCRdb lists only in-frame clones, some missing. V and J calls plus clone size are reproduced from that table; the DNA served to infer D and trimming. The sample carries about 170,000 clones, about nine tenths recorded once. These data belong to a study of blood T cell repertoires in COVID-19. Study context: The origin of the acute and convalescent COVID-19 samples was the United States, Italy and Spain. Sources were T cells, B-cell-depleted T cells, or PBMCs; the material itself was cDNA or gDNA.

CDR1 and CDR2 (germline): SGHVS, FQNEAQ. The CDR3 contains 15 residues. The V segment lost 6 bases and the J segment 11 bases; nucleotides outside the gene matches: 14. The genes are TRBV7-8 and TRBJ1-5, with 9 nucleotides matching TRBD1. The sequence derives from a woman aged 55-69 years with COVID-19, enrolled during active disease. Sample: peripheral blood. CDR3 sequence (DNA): TGTGCCAGCAGTCCCCGGGACAGGGTGTCACGTACCCAGCATTTT. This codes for CASSPRDRVSRTQHF.